Listed below are T cell receptor beta chains from one sample, sequenced in a study of Graves' ophthalmopathy and Graves' hyperthyroidism. Using its own MiXCR run on the multiplex PCR reads, TCRdb lists one record per CDR3 protein. This sample has about 400,000 distinct CDR3 sequences, with around a fifth found just once. Sample: peripheral blood. The receptors originated from a young woman with stable Graves' hyperthyroidism. Each CDR3 is given with its conserved first and last residue. A D gene is named only where the DNA matches it firmly. A row's size may be missing; if present it is once, few, many or a size class.

V gene	clone size	D gene	J gene	CDR3 DNA	CDR3 protein
TRBV24-1	many	-	TRBJ2-5	TGTGCCACCAGTGATACCGTACAAGAGACCCAGTACTTC	CATSDTVQETQYF
TRBV29-1	many	-	TRBJ2-7	TGCAGCGTTGAAGATCTTCCTAGCGAGCAGTACTTC	CSVEDLPSEQYF
TRBV11-1	-	-	TRBJ2-7	TGTGCCAGCAGCTCTAAACAGGGACTCACTTTGGATTCCTACGAGCAGTACTTC	CASSSKQGLTLDSYEQYF
TRBV6-5	many	-	TRBJ1-1	TGTGCCAGCAGTTACCTGACAGCCAACACTGAAGCTTTCTTT	CASSYLTANTEAFF
TRBV7-8	many	TRBD1	TRBJ1-5	TGTGCCAGCAGCTTATCGAGGACAGGGGGCCATCAGCCCCAGCATTTT	CASSLSRTGGHQPQHF
TRBV20-1	many	-	TRBJ1-1	TGCAGTGCTAGAGCCCCCAGGTTAACTGAAGCTTTCTTT	CSARAPRLTEAFF
TRBV7-2	-	-	TRBJ1-5	TGTGCCAGCAGCTTTCAGGAGGATGGCAATCAGCCCCAGCATTTT	CASSFQEDGNQPQHF
TRBV20-1	once	TRBD1	TRBJ2-7	TGCAGTGCTAGAGAGGACAGGGCCGTCTACGAGCAGTACTTC	CSAREDRAVYEQYF
TRBV18	few	-	TRBJ2-7	TGTGCCAGCTCACCACGAGTCGGGGGATCCTACGAGCAGTACTTC	CASSPRVGGSYEQYF
TRBV11-2	once	TRBD1	TRBJ2-7	TGTGCCAGCAGCTTAGTGACAGGGGGATTCTACGAGCAGTACTTC	CASSLVTGGFYEQYF
TRBV7-8	many	TRBD1	TRBJ2-7	TGTGCCAGCAGCATTGACAGGGCCTACGAGCAGTACTTC	CASSIDRAYEQYF
TRBV15	-	-	TRBJ2-7	TGTGCCACCAGGAGGAGAGGGTTGAACGATCAGTACTTC	CATRRRGLNDQYF
TRBV7-9	once	-	TRBJ2-4	TGTGCCAGCAGCTATGGCGGGGTTGGAAACATTAAGTACTTC	CASSYGGVGNIKYF
TRBV12-3/TRBV12-4	many	-	TRBJ1-2	TGTGCCAGCAGTGCAGGGGTTAGCTATGGCTACACCTTC	CASSAGVSYGYTF
TRBV12-3/TRBV12-4	-	TRBD1	TRBJ1-1	TGTGCCAGCAGTAAGCCGCAGGGGGACCCTGAAGCTTTCTTT	CASSKPQGDPEAFF
TRBV6-5	many	TRBD1	TRBJ2-7	TGTGCCAGCAGTCACGGGGACAGCTCCTACGAGCAGTACTTC	CASSHGDSSYEQYF
TRBV28	-	-	TRBJ1-1	TGTGCCAGCAGTAATGGCCCCGGGACAACGAACACTGAAGCTTTCTTT	CASSNGPGTTNTEAFF
TRBV6-4	many	TRBD2	TRBJ2-5	TGTGCCAGCAGTAACCCTCCGGGACTAGCGGGAGTGTTGGAAGAGACCCAGTACTTC	CASSNPPGLAGVLEETQYF
TRBV4-2	-	-	TRBJ1-2	TGTGCCAGCAGCCAAGATTGGGGCATTAACTATGGCTACACCTTC	CASSQDWGINYGYTF
TRBV15	many	-	TRBJ1-5	TGTGCCACCAGCAGAGGCGGGGGACGGGCATATAGCAATCAGCCCCAGCATTTT	CATSRGGGRAYSNQPQHF
TRBV11-2	-	TRBD1	TRBJ2-7	TGTGCCAGCAGCTTAGTTAGGTTGCCGGACAGGGCCAATGGTAGCGAGCAGTACTTC	CASSLVRLPDRANGSEQYF
TRBV25-1	many	-	TRBJ1-4	TGTGCCAGCAGTGAATATCTCCCGCAGGCAACTAATGAAAAACTGTTTTTT	CASSEYLPQATNEKLFF
TRBV20-1	many	-	TRBJ2-6	TGCAGTGCTAGCCCCCCTGGGGCCAACGTCCTGACTTTC	CSASPPGANVLTF
TRBV18	once	-	TRBJ2-7	TGTGCCAGCTCACCGTTTGACGGAATCTACGAGCAGTACTTC	CASSPFDGIYEQYF
TRBV10-3	many	-	TRBJ2-5	TGTGCCATCAGTGGATCGGGGGCTGGAGAGACCCAGTACTTC	CAISGSGAGETQYF
TRBV7-2	many	-	TRBJ1-1	TGTGCCAGCAGCCCGCAGCCTGAAGTGGCTGAAGCTTTCTTT	CASSPQPEVAEAFF
TRBV12-3/TRBV12-4	-	TRBD1	TRBJ1-5	TGTGCCAGCAGCCGGGGACAGCAGCCCCAGCATTTT	CASSRGQQPQHF
TRBV14	many	TRBD1	TRBJ1-2	TGTGCCAGCAGCCGGAGGACAGGGATCTATGGCTACACCTTC	CASSRRTGIYGYTF
TRBV5-1	-	TRBD2	TRBJ2-7	TGCGCCAGCAGCTTCTGGACTAGCGGGACTGGTGAGCAGTACTTC	CASSFWTSGTGEQYF
TRBV30	few	-	TRBJ1-3	TGTGCCTGGAGTGTATTCGGGGTTGGAAACACCATATATTTT	CAWSVFGVGNTIYF
TRBV6-2/TRBV6-3	many	TRBD1	TRBJ1-1	TGTGCCAGCACCGGACAGGGACGCACTGAAGCTTTCTTT	CASTGQGRTEAFF
TRBV7-8	many	TRBD2	TRBJ2-4	TGTGCCAGCAGCTTAGCGGGGGGACTAGCTGCCATTAAGTACTTC	CASSLAGGLAAIKYF
TRBV14	many	-	TRBJ1-2	TGTGCCAGCAGCCGGCCGACAGAGGCTGGCTACACCTTC	CASSRPTEAGYTF
TRBV13	-	-	TRBJ1-6	TGTGCCAGCAGCTCCCAGACACCACCTAGGGCACCCCTCCACTTT	CASSSQTPPRAPLHF
TRBV29-1	many	-	TRBJ1-1	TGCAGTGCTAGGGGAGCGAACACTGAAGCTTTCTTT	CSARGANTEAFF
TRBV15	many	-	TRBJ1-2	TGTGCCACCAGCCTCTTAGACGGGGGACATTATGGCTACACCTTC	CATSLLDGGHYGYTF
TRBV25-1	many	TRBD1	TRBJ2-7	TGTGCCAGCAGTGAAAGTACGGACAGGGTATCCGAGCAGTACTTC	CASSESTDRVSEQYF
TRBV28	many	-	TRBJ1-5	TGTGCCAGCAGTCCCGGATGGGGAGGAGGAGGGTATCAGCCCCAGCATTTT	CASSPGWGGGGYQPQHF
TRBV25-1	many	-	TRBJ2-5	TGTGCCAGCAGTGAAGAGGGTGGGGTAGAGACCCAGTACTTC	CASSEEGGVETQYF
TRBV5-1	-	-	TRBJ1-6	TGCGCCAGCAGCTTAGCCGGGACGCAGAATTCACCCCTCCACTTT	CASSLAGTQNSPLHF
TRBV19	few	-	TRBJ2-7	TGTGCCAGTAGTACCGACTCGTGGTCCCCTTACGAGCAGTACTTC	CASSTDSWSPYEQYF
TRBV30	-	-	TRBJ1-6	TGTGCCTGGAGAGGGGTGAAATCACCCCTCCACTTT	CAWRGVKSPLHF
TRBV7-2	many	TRBD2	TRBJ2-5	TGTGCCAGCAGCTTTTCCGGCGGGAGGGAAGAGACCCAGTACTTC	CASSFSGGREETQYF
TRBV5-6	many	-	TRBJ2-5	TGTGCCAGCAGCTTGGTGGGCGGTAAGACCCAGTACTTC	CASSLVGGKTQYF
TRBV12-3/TRBV12-4	many	TRBD2	TRBJ2-7	TGTGCCAGCAGATTAGCGGGGGATCGCTACGAGCAGTACTTC	CASRLAGDRYEQYF
TRBV20-1	-	TRBD1	TRBJ1-5	TGCGGTGTAGGATGGACAGGGGTTAATCAGCCCAAGCATTTT	CGVGWTGVNQPKHF
TRBV4-1	few	-	TRBJ2-5	TGCGCCAGCAGCCAAGATAAGCGTGAGACCCAGTACTTC	CASSQDKRETQYF
TRBV12-3/TRBV12-4	many	-	TRBJ2-2	TGTGCCAGCAGTTTCCAGGGTGGTAATACCGGGGAGCTGTTTTTT	CASSFQGGNTGELFF